The clone carrying this TCR beta chain was seen just once. This specimen belongs to a study of blood T cell repertoires in COVID-19. Study information: Some COVID-19 samples were acute and others convalescent; all came from the United States, Italy and Spain.

Here immunoSEQ multiplex PCR was the method, and the copy in TCRdb shows in-frame clones only, minus some. This sample has under 110,000 clones; about 89% occur once, and the top ten carry roughly a sixth. V lost 6 bases, J lost 7 bases, and 9 bases stayed unmatched. There are 13 residues in the CDR3. Per germline, CDR1 SGDLS and CDR2 YYNGEE. The sequence was collected from a man aged 50 or older with acute or convalescent COVID-19. V and J are TRBV9 and TRBJ1-2; 7 nucleotides line up with TRBD1. The material sequenced was peripheral blood. This CDR3 reads CASKGTEEGGYTF. CDR3 DNA sequence: TGTGCCAGCAAGGGGACAGAAGAGGGTGGCTACACCTTC.